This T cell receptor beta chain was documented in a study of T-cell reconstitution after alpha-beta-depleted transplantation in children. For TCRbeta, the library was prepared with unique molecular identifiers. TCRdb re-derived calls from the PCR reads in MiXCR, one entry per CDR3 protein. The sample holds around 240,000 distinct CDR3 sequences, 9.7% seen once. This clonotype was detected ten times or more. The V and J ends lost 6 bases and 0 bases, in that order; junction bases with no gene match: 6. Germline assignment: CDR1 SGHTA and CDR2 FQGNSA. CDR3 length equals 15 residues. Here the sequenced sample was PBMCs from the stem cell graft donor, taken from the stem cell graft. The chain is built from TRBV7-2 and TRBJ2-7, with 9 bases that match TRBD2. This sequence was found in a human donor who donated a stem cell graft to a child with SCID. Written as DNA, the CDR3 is TGTGCCAGCAGTCTTAGCGGGGGAGGCTCCTACGAGCAGTACTTC. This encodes CASSLSGGGSYEQYF.